The source of this T cell receptor (beta chain) is a study of T cells in Graves' hyperthyroidism and ophthalmopathy (dated by TCRdb to between 2018 and 2021). Context from the whole study: Peripheral blood was sampled at the time of initial diagnosis, prior to any treatment. To identify TCR V-J signatures that set the groups apart, the researchers used a discovery cohort of 90 to 100 patients, made up of around 40 with Graves' ophthalmopathy and around 58 with stable Graves' hyperthyroidism. Prospective prediction of ophthalmopathy was tested in an independent validation cohort consisting of 18 hyperthyroidism patients and some 16 patients who later progressed to ophthalmopathy. For training and testing, the roughly 100 patients in the discovery cohort were randomly divided in a 7:3 ratio. The study also compared thyroid tissue and blood T-cell repertoires from about six Graves' hyperthyroidism patients. Once sampling was done, hyperthyroidism patients were given methimazole at a starting dose of 30 mg daily, whereas ophthalmopathy patients were given high-dose intravenous methylprednisolone. According to the paper, TCR Vbeta CDR3 sequencing was carried out on approximately 140 peripheral blood samples, which came from under 50 ophthalmopathy, around 75 hyperthyroidism and roughly 17 progressor patients. General study outcomes and caveats: No statistical method was used to fix the sample size in advance, and group allocation was not hidden from the investigators. Most expanded thyroid clonotypes (frequency above 0.001) were also detected in blood, a finding suggesting that blood repertoires may reflect thyroid immune responses. In validation, the model predicted progression to ophthalmopathy a median of about 5.9 months before onset, with roughly 68% sensitivity and just under 75% specificity. A 13 V-J signature model separated ophthalmopathy from stable hyperthyroidism, with roughly 88% sensitivity and roughly 81% specificity in cross-validation and 80%/75% in testing.

Details on this clonotype: No antigen is known for it. Per-nucleotide qualities are absent, and no much larger clonotype sits a single base away.

Trimming removed 3 bases from V and 0 bases from J, leaving 17 bases between the germline ends. The CDR3 goes from the cysteine to the phenylalanine over 17 residues. Only the CDR3 DNA is retained, 51 bases long and in frame from the first base. CDR1 and CDR2 are read off the germline V gene as MGHRA and YSYEKL. The TCR beta CDR3 regions were amplified from RNA transcripts. The first round of RT-PCR for the TCR CDR3 was performed with the HTBI primer set and the Qiagen OneStep RT-PCR kit. Libraries were constructed in a second round of multiplex PCR, after which size selection and purification were carried out. The libraries were sequenced on an Illumina HiSeq2000 using paired-end 100 bp reads. Per the source publication's procedure: SOAPnuke was used to process the raw data, throwing out any read that contained adapters or uncalled bases, had a mean Phred below 15, or lacked an exact constant-primer or identifier match. High-quality paired reads were merged with COPE v1.2.5, and unique nucleotide sequences were defined as clonotypes. Clonotypes were aligned to IMGT TRBV, TRBD and TRBJ reference segments using MiTCR v1.1. Only V-J combinations with frequency above 0.0001, covering about 99% of repertoires, were analysed. A TCS score was defined as the ratio between F50 (clonal expansion) and ExV (chaos), using BLOSUM62-based TCRdist between CDR3 peptides within each V-J. Welch's t-statistics and random forest reduced around 510 V-J features to 13, which were used in a naive Bayes classifier (R e1071). TCRdb reanalyzed the raw reads on its own, using fastp at Q25 for trimming and MiXCR for clone calling, and kept in-frame beta chains. Each entry is one CDR3 protein sequence, shown with its most common DNA and genes. TCRdb's processing, not the authors', yielded these V and J calls. The sample table lists approximately 620,000 distinct CDR3 sequences, approximately 15% of them with a count of one. The ten most abundant clones make up under 7% of the sample.

Hyperthyroidism patients were newly diagnosed, had a disease duration of under 2 months, and were aged 18 to 65 years. The study excluded patients with uncontrolled infections, other autoimmune diseases, pregnancy or lactation. Diagnoses were established on the basis of clinical symptoms, serum thyroxine and TRAb, thyroid ultrasound, and orbital computed tomography. Blood from progressor patients was collected at the time of first diagnosis with hyperthyroidism, before any ophthalmopathy symptoms had appeared. PBMCs were separated from under 12 ml of fresh peripheral blood using Ficoll-Paque density gradient centrifugation. Progressor patients were first diagnosed with Graves' hyperthyroidism and then developed ophthalmopathy during follow-up. Total RNA was extracted using Trizol reagent, and RNA quality was assessed on an Agilent 2100 Bioanalyzer.

The TCR sequence derives from a woman aged 25 to 39 with Graves' hyperthyroidism that later progressed to Graves' ophthalmopathy. The sequencing sample was made of blood. The sequence links TRBV4-1 to TRBJ1-2; TRBD1 is perhaps the D gene, given 5 matching bases. CDR3 protein: CASSHPLGTETNYGYTF. The sequenced DNA: TGCGCCAGCAGCCATCCCCTAGGGACCGAAACTAACTATGGCTACACCTTC.